This TCR beta chain was identified in a study of beta chain features in type 1 diabetes. Turning to the study itself: Investigators examined 85 million to 110 million sorted cells across all samples.

This clone has just a few counts. Its cognate antigen is unknown. Points from the study as a whole: A closer apparent resemblance between naive, central memory and Treg TCRB repertoires was seen in patients than in healthy donors.

All of the isolated RNA was reverse transcribed, so expressed TCRB transcripts were sequenced. About 3.6 million reads was the average for naive, central memory and regulatory T cell samples. The protocol was immunoSEQ multiplex PCR, while the TCRdb copy is restricted to in-frame clones and leaves out a portion. The table records about 900,000 clones, about a sixth of them present only once. The sample was naive CD4+ T cells from blood. This clonotype originated in a woman aged 18-35 years in good health.

The CDR3 DNA sequence: TGTGCCAGCAGTTCGGACGGGAGGCCGGGTGAGACCCAGTACTTC. It encodes CASSSDGRPGETQYF. The chain employs TRBV6-5 and TRBJ2-5, with 7 bases identical to TRBD2. With V trimmed by 4 bases and J by 5 bases, 10 bases remained unmatched. The CDR3 has 15 residues. Looked up from germline, CDR1 is MNHEY and CDR2 is SVGAGI.